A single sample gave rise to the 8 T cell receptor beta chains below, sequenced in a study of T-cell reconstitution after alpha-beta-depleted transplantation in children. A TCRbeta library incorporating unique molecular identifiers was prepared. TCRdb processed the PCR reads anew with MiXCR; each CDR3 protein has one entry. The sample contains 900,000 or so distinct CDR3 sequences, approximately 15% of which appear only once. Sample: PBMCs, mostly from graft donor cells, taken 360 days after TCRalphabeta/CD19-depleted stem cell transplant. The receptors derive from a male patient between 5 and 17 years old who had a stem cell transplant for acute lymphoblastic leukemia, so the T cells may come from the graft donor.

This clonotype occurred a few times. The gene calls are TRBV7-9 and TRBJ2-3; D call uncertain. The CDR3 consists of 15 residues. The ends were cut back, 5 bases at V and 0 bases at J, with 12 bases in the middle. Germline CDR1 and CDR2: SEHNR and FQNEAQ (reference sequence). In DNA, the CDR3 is TGTGCCAGCAGCCCCGGGTCTTCTAGCACAGATACGCAGTATTTT. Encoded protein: CASSPGSSSTDTQYF.

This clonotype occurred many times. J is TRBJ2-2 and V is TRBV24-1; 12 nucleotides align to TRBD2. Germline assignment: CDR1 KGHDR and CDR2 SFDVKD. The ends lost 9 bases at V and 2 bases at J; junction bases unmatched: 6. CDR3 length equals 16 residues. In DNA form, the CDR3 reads TGTGCCACCGGGGGACTAGCGGGCCGTAACACCGGGGAGCTGTTTTTT. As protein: CATGGLAGRNTGELFF.

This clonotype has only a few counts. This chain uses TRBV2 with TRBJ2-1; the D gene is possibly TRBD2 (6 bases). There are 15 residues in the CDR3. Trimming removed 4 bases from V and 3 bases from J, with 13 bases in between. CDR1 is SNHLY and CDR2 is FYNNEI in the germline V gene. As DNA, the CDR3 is TGTGCCAGCAGTGGGAGTCTAGCGTACTACAATGAGCAGTTCTTC. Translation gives CASSGSLAYYNEQFF.

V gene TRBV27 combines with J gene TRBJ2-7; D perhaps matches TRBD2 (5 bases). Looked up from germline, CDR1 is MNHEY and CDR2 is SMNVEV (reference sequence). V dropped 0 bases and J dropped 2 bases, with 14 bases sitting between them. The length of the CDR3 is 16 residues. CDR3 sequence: CASSLSPRGLTYEQYF. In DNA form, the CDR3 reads TGTGCCAGCAGTTTATCCCCTAGAGGGCTAACCTACGAGCAGTACTTC.

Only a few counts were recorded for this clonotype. For the CDR3, the DNA is TGTGCCAGCAGGGACAGGGGAGGATCACCCCTCCACTTT. The encoded protein is CASRDRGGSPLHF. The chain links TRBV12-3 or TRBV12-4 to TRBJ1-6; 9 nucleotides match TRBD1. This CDR3 contains 13 residues. The ends lost 6 bases at V and 10 bases at J; junction bases unmatched: 4.

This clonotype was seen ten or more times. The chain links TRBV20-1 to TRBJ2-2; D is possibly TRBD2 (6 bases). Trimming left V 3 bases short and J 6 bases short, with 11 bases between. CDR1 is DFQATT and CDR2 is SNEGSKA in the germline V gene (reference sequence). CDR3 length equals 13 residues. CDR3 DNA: TGCAGTGCTAGGGACTATCAGGCCGGGGAGCTGTTTTTT. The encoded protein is CSARDYQAGELFF.

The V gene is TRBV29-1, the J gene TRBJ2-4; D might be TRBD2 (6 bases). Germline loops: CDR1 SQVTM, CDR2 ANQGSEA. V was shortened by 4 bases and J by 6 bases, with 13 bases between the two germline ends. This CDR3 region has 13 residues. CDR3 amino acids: CSVVSGEGNIQYF. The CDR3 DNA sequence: TGCAGCGTTGTTAGCGGAGAGGGAAACATTCAGTACTTC.

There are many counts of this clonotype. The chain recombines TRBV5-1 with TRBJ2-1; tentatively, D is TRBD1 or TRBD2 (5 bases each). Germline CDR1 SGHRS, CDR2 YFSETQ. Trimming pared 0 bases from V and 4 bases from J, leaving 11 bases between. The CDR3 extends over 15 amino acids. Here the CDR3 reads CASSLGRDPYNEQFF. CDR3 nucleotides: TGCGCCAGCAGCTTGGGCAGGGACCCGTACAATGAGCAGTTCTTC. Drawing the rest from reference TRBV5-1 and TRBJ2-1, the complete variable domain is KAGVTQTPRYLIKTRGQQVTLSCSPISGHRSVSWYQQTPGQGLQFLFEYFSETQRNKGNFPGRFSGRQFSNSRSEMNVSTLELGDSALYLCASSLGRDPYNEQFFGPGTRLTVL.